This T cell receptor beta chain was obtained from a study of cytomegalovirus exposure and HLA in healthy donors. PCR primers comprised 60 Vbeta and 13 Jbeta primers. TCRdb keeps only in-frame clones here, not all; method: immunoSEQ multiplex PCR. The sample yields some 120,000 clones, about 80% seen once. This TCR was sampled from a man between 40 and 49 years old in good health and CMV-seronegative. Sequenced sample: PBMCs.

CDR3 coding DNA: TGTGCCAGCTCTCAGAACCAAGATACGCAGTATTTT. Its translation: CASSQNQDTQYF. The chain links TRBV18 to TRBJ2-3; the D is unclear. The CDR3 has 12 residues. The germline V gene has CDR1 KGHSH and CDR2 LQKENI. The V and J ends lost 6 bases and 5 bases respectively, with 9 bases between them. The full variable domain, its missing parts supplied by reference TRBV18 and TRBJ2-3, is NAGVMQNPRHLVRRRGQEARLRCSPMKGHSHVYWYRQLPEEGLKFMVYLQKENIIDESGMPKERFSAEFPKEGPSILRIQQVVRGDSAAYFCASSQNQDTQYFGPGTRLTVL.